These 16 T cell receptor beta chains share one sample of origin, sequenced in a study of blood T cell repertoires in COVID-19 (TCRdb year 2020). Library preparation employed the immunoSEQ multiplex PCR assay. This immuneACCESS table, as held by TCRdb, lists in-frame sequences with V and J called but not all clones. Of the missing ones, under half trace to an unresolved V gene in checked studies; the others have no known cause. The sample records fewer than 200,000 clones, approximately 81% of which are singletons. The ten largest clones capture around a sixth of the sample. The source material was PBMCs or T cells enriched from blood (not recorded which). The source of these receptors is a man in his fifties or sixties who had recovered from COVID-19.

This clone was seen more than once but under ten times. The V gene is TRBV7-2, the J gene TRBJ1-4; no firm D call. CDR1 is SGHTA and CDR2 is FQGNSA in the germline V gene. Trimming stripped 3 bases from V and 6 bases from J, with 14 bases between. The CDR3 loop spans 15 amino acids. CDR3 sequence reads: CASSFPRGRHEKLFF. DNA of the CDR3: TGTGCCAGCAGCTTTCCGAGAGGCCGACATGAAAAACTGTTTTTT.

This clone appeared a single time. The chain employs TRBV9 and TRBJ2-3, with 10 nucleotides matching TRBD2. V gave up 3 bases and J gave up 5 bases; unmatched junction bases: 12. Per germline, CDR1 SGDLS and CDR2 YYNGEE. The CDR3 has 17 amino acids. CDR3 loop: CASSESLSGGAEDTQYF. As DNA, the CDR3 is TGTGCCAGCAGCGAGTCCTTAAGCGGGGGGGCCGAAGATACGCAGTATTTT.

As to this clone: Distinct nucleotide sequences in the sample also encode this CDR3. The rearrangement uses TRBV3-1 (or the pseudogene TRBV3-2) and TRBJ2-5, with TRBD2 matching over 8 bases. The CDR3 loop spans 15 amino acids. With V trimmed by 0 bases and J by 5 bases, 5 bases remained unmatched. In germline, CDR1 is LGHDT, CDR2 YNNKEL (reference sequence). The CDR3 is CASSQESGGWETQYF. The DNA for the CDR3 is TGTGCCAGCAGCCAAGAATCGGGAGGGTGGGAGACCCAGTACTTC.

The rearrangement uses TRBV6-6 and TRBJ1-6; 7 bases match TRBD1. Germline V gives CDR1 MNHNY, CDR2 SVGAGI (reference sequence). The CDR3 runs to 15 residues. The trim removed 6 bases at V and 7 bases at J, leaving 9 bases unmatched. The CDR3 bases are TGTGCCAGCAGACCGGGACAGACTTCAAATTCACCCCTCCACTTT. Residues: CASRPGQTSNSPLHF.

This clone came up once. The chain joins TRBV10-3 to TRBJ2-5, with 14 bases identical to TRBD2. J gave up 4 bases and V 4 bases, and 5 bases lay outside the gene matches. Germline CDR1 and CDR2: ENHRY and SYGVKD. This CDR3 region has 16 residues. The CDR3 nucleotides read TGTGCCATCAGTGGGGCCGGGACTAGCGGGAGAGAGACCCAGTACTTC. It is translated as CAISGAGTSGRETQYF.

This chain joins TRBV19 and TRBJ1-4; 7 bases agree with TRBD1. The germline CDR1 and CDR2 sequences are LNHDA and SQIVND (reference sequence). This CDR3 region has 16 residues. V was clipped by 6 bases and J by 0 bases; unmatched bases: 7. CDR3 coding DNA: TGTGCCAGTAGGCCTAGAGGGGGCGCAACTAATGAAAAACTGTTTTTT. This sequence encodes CASRPRGGATNEKLFF.

The rearrangement joins TRBV28 to TRBJ2-2, with TRBD1 matching 9 bases. The CDR3 loop spans 15 amino acids. Trimming cost V 6 bases and J 3 bases; bases outside gene matches: 5. Germline V gene sequence: CDR1 MDHEN, CDR2 SYDVKM. The CDR3 protein is CASRRDREDTGELFF. The CDR3 DNA is TGTGCCAGCAGACGGGACAGGGAGGACACCGGGGAGCTGTTTTTT.

This clone was seen just once. The chain's CDR3 is CASSFRGRLVEQYF. CDR3 DNA sequence: TGTGCCAGCAGCTTTAGGGGGCGACTAGTTGAGCAGTACTTC. The chain couples TRBV11-2 to TRBJ2-7; D possibly corresponds to TRBD1 (7 bases). Trimming pared 3 bases from V and 7 bases from J, leaving 16 bases between. Germline loops: CDR1 SGHAT, CDR2 FQNNGV. The CDR3 is made up of 14 amino acids.

As for this clone: A junction end diverges from the germline sequence, so it may reflect a read error. The rearrangement uses TRBV6-5 and TRBJ2-2; 8 nucleotides agree with TRBD2. The CDR3 runs to 13 residues. CDR1 and CDR2 from the germline V gene are MNHEY and SVGAGI. CDR3 residues: CGAGGSNTGELFF. Written as DNA, the CDR3 is TGCGGCGCGGGGGGTTCGAACACCGGGGAGCTGTTTTTT.

The chain employs TRBV7-3 and TRBJ2-3; 7 positions match TRBD1. Germline V lookup: CDR1 SGHTA, CDR2 FQGTGA. CDR3 length: 14 amino acids. The ends lost 3 bases at V and 6 bases at J; junction bases unmatched: 6. The CDR3 is CASSFGTAPDTQYF. DNA for the CDR3: TGTGCCAGCAGCTTTGGGACAGCCCCCGATACGCAGTATTTT.

This clone showed up just once. The chain employs TRBV27 and TRBJ1-5; 9 bases line up with TRBD1. V lost 5 bases and J lost 6; bases outside the gene matches: 5. CDR3 size: 14 residues. In germline, CDR1 is MNHEY, CDR2 SMNVEV (reference sequence). The CDR3 here is CASSPGTGPQPQHF. For the CDR3, the DNA is TGTGCCAGCAGTCCCGGGACAGGGCCTCAGCCCCAGCATTTT.

The chain uses TRBV19 and TRBJ1-2; D not resolved. CDR1 and CDR2 from the germline V gene are LNHDA and SQIVND (reference sequence). The CDR3 spans 14 residues. The germline V and J ends were trimmed by 5 bases and 3 bases, with 13 bases remaining between them. The CDR3 nucleotides read TGTGCCAGTAGTCGTCACCCGTCAGACTATGGCTACACCTTC. Its translation: CASSRHPSDYGYTF.

The chain employs TRBV5-4 and TRBJ1-6; 7 bases fit TRBD1. CDR1 SGHNT and CDR2 YYREEE come from the germline V gene (reference sequence). V shed 4 bases and J 3 bases; nucleotides not matched to a gene: 7. This CDR3 has 16 residues. The CDR3 nucleotides read TGTGCCAGCAGCCAAACAGGGGTATTCTATAATTCACCCCTCCACTTT. Encoded protein: CASSQTGVFYNSPLHF.

V is TRBV2 and J is TRBJ2-7; 7 positions agree with TRBD2. Germline V lookup: CDR1 SNHLY, CDR2 FYNNEI. CDR3 size: 13 residues. The V and J ends lost 4 bases and 2 bases, in that order; junction bases with no gene match: 2. CDR3 amino acids: CASSAGGPYEQYF. DNA for the CDR3: TGTGCCAGCAGTGCGGGAGGCCCCTACGAGCAGTACTTC.

The chain links TRBV9 to TRBJ2-3, with a tentative D call TRBD2 (5 bases). V lost 3 bases, J lost 4 bases, and 9 bases lay in between. CDR3 size: 13 residues. Looked up from germline, CDR1 is SGDLS and CDR2 is YYNGEE. The CDR3 DNA reads as TGTGCCAGCAGCGGACCACTAGCAGATACGCAGTATTTT. It translates to CASSGPLADTQYF.

The rearrangement joins TRBV28 to TRBJ1-1; 8 bases agree with TRBD1. The V segment lost 5 bases and the J segment 6 bases; nucleotides outside the gene matches: 14. The CDR3 length is 16 residues. Germline V gene sequence: CDR1 MDHEN, CDR2 SYDVKM. As DNA, the CDR3 is TGTGCCAGCAGTATAGGGGGTTCAGGGGGCGCGGCTGAAGCTTTCTTT. Protein: CASSIGGSGGAAEAFF.